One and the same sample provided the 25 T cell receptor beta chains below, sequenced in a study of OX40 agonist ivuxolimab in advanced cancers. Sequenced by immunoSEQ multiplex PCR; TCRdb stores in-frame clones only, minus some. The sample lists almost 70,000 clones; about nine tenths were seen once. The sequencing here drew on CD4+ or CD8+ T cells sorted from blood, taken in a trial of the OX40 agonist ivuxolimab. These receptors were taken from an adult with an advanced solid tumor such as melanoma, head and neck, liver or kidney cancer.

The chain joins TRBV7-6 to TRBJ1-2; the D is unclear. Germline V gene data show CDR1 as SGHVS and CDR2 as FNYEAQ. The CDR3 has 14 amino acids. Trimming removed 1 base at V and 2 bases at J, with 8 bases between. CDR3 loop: CASSLDTGNYGYTF. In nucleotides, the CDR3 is TGTGCCAGCAGCTTAGATACGGGCAACTATGGCTACACCTTC.

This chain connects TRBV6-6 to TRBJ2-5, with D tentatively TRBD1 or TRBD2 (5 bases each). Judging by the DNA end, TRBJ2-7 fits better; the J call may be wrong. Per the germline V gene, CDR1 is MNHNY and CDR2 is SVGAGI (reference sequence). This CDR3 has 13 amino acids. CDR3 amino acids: CASQPGGNYEQYF. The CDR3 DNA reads TGTGCCAGCCAACCTGGGGGAAACTACGAGCAGTACTTC.

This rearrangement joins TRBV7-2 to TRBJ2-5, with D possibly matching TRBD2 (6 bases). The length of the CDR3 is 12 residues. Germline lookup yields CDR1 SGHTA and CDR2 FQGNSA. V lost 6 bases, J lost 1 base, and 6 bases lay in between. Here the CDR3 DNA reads TGTGCCAGCAGGGGGGGCCAAGAGACCCAGTACTTC. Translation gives CASRGGQETQYF.

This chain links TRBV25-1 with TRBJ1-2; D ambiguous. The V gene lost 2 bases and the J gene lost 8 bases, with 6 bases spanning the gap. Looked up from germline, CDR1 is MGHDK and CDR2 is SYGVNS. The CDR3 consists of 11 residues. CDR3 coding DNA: TGTGCCAGCAGTGAACGAGGAGGCTACACCTTC. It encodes CASSERGGYTF.

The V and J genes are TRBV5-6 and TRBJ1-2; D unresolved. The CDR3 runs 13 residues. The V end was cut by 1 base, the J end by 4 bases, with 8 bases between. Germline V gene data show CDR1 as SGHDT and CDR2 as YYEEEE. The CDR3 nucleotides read TGTGCCAGCAGCTTGTGGCTGTCCTATGGCTACACCTTC. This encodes CASSLWLSYGYTF.

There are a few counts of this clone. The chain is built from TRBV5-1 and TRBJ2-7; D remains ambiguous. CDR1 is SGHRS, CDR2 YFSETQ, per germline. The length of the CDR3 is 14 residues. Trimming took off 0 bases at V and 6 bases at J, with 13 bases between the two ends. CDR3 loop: CASSLDGPPGEQYF. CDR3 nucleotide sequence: TGCGCCAGCAGCTTGGATGGCCCGCCGGGCGAGCAGTACTTC. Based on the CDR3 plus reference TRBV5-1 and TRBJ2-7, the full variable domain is KAGVTQTPRYLIKTRGQQVTLSCSPISGHRSVSWYQQTPGQGLQFLFEYFSETQRNKGNFPGRFSGRQFSNSRSEMNVSTLELGDSALYLCASSLDGPPGEQYFGPGTRLTVT.

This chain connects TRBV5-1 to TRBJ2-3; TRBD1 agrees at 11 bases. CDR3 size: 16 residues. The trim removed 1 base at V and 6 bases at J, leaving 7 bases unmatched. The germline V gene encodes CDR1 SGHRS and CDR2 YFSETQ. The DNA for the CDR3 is TGCGCCAGCAGCTTGACCGGACAGGGGGCTTTTGATACGCAGTATTTT. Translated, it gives CASSLTGQGAFDTQYF.

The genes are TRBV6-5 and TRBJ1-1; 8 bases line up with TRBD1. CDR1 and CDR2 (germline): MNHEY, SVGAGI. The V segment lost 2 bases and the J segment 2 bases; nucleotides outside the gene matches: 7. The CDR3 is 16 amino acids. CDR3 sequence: CASSYTPAGGNTEAFF. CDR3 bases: TGTGCCAGCAGTTACACCCCCGCAGGGGGCAACACTGAAGCTTTCTTT.

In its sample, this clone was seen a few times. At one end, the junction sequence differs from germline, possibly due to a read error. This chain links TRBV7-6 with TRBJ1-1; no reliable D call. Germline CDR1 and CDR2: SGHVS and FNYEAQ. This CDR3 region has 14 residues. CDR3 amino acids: CASSFGLDTAGSIF. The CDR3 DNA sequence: TGTGCCAGCAGCTTTGGGTTGGATACGGCGGGGTCTATCTTT.

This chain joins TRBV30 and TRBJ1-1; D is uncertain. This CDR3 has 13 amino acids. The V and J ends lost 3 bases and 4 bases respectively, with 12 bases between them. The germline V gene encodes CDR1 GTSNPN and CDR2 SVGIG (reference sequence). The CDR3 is CAWRLWRATEAFF. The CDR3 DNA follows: TGTGCCTGGAGGTTATGGAGGGCCACTGAAGCTTTCTTT.

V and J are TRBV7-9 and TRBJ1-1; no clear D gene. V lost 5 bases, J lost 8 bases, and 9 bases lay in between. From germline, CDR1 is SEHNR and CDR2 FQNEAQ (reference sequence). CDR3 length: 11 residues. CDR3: CASSQVAEAFF. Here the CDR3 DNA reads TGTGCCAGCAGCCAAGTCGCGGAAGCTTTCTTT.

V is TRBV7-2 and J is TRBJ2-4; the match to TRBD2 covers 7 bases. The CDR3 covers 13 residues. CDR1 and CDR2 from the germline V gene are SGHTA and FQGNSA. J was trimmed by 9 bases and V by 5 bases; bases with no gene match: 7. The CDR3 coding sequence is TGTGCCAGCAGCCGCGGTCGGGGGGTCATTCAGTACTTC. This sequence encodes CASSRGRGVIQYF. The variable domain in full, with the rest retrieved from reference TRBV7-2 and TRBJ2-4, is GAGVSQSPSNKVTEKGKDVELRCDPISGHTALYWYRQSLGQGLEFLIYFQGNSAPDKSGLPSDRFSAERTGGSVSTLTIQRTQQEDSAVYLCASSRGRGVIQYFGAGTRLSVL.

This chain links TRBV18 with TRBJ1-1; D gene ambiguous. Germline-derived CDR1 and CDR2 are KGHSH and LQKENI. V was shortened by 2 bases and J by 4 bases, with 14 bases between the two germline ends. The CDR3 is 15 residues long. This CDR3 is CASSPGVGTATEAFF. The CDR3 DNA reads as TGTGCCAGCTCACCAGGGGTGGGAACCGCCACTGAAGCTTTCTTT. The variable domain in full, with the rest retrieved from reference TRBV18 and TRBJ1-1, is NAGVMQNPRHLVRRRGQEARLRCSPMKGHSHVYWYRQLPEEGLKFMVYLQKENIIDESGMPKERFSAEFPKEGPSILRIQQVVRGDSAAYFCASSPGVGTATEAFFGQGTRLTVV.

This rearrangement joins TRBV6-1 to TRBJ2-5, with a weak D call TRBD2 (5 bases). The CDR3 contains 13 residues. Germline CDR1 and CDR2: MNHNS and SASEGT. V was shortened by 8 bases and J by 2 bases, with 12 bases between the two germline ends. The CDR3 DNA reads TGTGCCAGCTCGCCGGGGTTACAAGAGACCCAGTACTTC. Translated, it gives CASSPGLQETQYF.

CDR3 region: CASSSRTTQQETQYF. The CDR3 DNA reads as TGTGCCAGCAGCTCACGGACGACACAGCAAGAGACCCAGTACTTC. The chain links TRBV11-3 to TRBJ2-5; D gene uncertain. The germline CDR1 and CDR2 sequences are SGHNT and YENEEA. CDR3 length: 15 residues. Trimming removed 4 bases from V and 2 bases from J, with 14 bases in between.

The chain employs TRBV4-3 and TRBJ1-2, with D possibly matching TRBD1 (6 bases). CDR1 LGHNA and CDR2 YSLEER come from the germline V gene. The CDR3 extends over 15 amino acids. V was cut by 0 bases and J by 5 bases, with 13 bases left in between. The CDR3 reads CASSQEIQGRYGYTF. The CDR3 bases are TGCGCCAGCAGCCAAGAGATACAGGGCCGGTATGGCTACACCTTC.

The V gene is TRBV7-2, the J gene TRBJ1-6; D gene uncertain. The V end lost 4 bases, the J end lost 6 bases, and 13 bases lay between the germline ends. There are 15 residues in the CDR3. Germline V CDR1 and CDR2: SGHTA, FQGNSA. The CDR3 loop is CASSSNEVPNSPLHF. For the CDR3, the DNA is TGTGCCAGCAGCTCCAACGAAGTGCCTAATTCACCCCTCCACTTT.

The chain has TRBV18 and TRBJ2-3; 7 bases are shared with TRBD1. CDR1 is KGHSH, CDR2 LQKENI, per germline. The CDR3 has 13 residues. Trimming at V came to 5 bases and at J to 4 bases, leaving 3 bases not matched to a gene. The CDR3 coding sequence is TGTGCCAGCTCAGGCCAGGGGGCAGATACGCAGTATTTT. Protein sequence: CASSGQGADTQYF.

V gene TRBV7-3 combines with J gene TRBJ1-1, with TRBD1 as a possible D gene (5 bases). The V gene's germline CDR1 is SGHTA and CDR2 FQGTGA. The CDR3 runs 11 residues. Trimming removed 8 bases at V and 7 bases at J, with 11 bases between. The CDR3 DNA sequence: TGTGCCAGCGGGTATGGGGGTGAAGCTTTCTTT. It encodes CASGYGGEAFF.

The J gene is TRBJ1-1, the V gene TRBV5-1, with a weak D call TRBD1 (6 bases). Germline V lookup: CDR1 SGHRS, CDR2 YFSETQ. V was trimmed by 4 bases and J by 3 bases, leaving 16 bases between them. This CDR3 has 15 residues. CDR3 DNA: TGCGCCAGCAGCGATCAAGGGGGTTCGGACACTGAAGCTTTCTTT. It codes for CASSDQGGSDTEAFF. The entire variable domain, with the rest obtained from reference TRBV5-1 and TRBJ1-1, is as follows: KAGVTQTPRYLIKTRGQQVTLSCSPISGHRSVSWYQQTPGQGLQFLFEYFSETQRNKGNFPGRFSGRQFSNSRSEMNVSTLELGDSALYLCASSDQGGSDTEAFFGQGTRLTVV.

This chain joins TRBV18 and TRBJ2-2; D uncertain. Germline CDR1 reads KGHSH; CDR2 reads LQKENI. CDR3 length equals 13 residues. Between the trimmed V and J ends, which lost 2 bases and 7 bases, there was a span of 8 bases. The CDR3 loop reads CASSPVLGGELFF. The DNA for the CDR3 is TGTGCCAGCTCACCAGTACTGGGCGGGGAGCTGTTTTTT. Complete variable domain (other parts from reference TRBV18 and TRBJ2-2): NAGVMQNPRHLVRRRGQEARLRCSPMKGHSHVYWYRQLPEEGLKFMVYLQKENIIDESGMPKERFSAEFPKEGPSILRIQQVVRGDSAAYFCASSPVLGGELFFGEGSRLTVL.

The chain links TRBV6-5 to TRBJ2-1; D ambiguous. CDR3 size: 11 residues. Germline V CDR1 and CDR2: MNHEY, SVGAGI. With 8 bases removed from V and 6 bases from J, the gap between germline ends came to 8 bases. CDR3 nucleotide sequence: TGTGCCAGCTCAGGCATCAATGAGCAGTTCTTC. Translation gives CASSGINEQFF.

CDR3 amino acids: CASSRDSYTEAFF. The CDR3 bases are TGTGCCAGCAGTAGGGACAGCTACACTGAAGCTTTCTTT. J is TRBJ1-1 and V is TRBV7-7, with 7 bases matching TRBD1. In germline, CDR1 is SSHAT, CDR2 FNYEAQ (reference sequence). This CDR3 contains 13 residues. The V and J ends lost 6 bases and 3 bases, in that order; junction bases with no gene match: 4.

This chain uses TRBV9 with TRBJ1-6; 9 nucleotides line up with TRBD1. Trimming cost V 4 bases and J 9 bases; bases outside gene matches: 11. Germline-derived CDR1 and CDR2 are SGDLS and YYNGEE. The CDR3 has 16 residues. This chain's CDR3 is CASSIGQGPSRSPLHF. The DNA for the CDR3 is TGTGCCAGCAGCATTGGACAGGGGCCATCTCGTTCACCCCTCCACTTT.

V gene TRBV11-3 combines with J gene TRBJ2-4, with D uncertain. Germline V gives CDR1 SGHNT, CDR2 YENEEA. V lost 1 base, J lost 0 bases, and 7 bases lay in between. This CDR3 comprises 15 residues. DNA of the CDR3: TGTGCCAGCAGCTTAGCCCGTTTAGCCAAAAACATTCAGTACTTC. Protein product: CASSLARLAKNIQYF.